Listed here are 5 T cell receptor beta chains from one sample, sequenced in a study of T-cell memory formation after mild COVID-19. Each CDR3 protein gets one entry after TCRdb re-called the 5' RACE reads with MiXCR. The sample consists of about 540,000 distinct CDR3 sequences, around 21% of them appearing once. Sequencing used PBMCs or a T cell subset sorted from them (not recorded which). These receptors all come from an adult woman who had mild COVID-19 (a few samples of this study predate the infection). Cell type and time point are not known.

This clonotype was recorded a few times. The chain joins TRBV15 to TRBJ2-1, with 12 bases fitting TRBD2. The CDR3 length is 16 residues. Per the germline V gene, CDR1 is LNHNV and CDR2 is YYDKDF (reference sequence). The ends lost 2 bases at V and 2 bases at J; junction bases unmatched: 1. CDR3 region: CATSRSSGGAYNEQFF. The CDR3 DNA sequence: TGTGCCACCAGCAGATCTAGCGGGGGGGCCTACAATGAGCAGTTCTTC.

As concerns this clonotype: A much larger clone differs from this one at a single base, so this may be a read error. This chain uses TRBV7-9 with TRBJ1-1; D might be TRBD1 (6 bases). The CDR3 is 13 residues long. Trimming stripped 2 bases from V and 3 bases from J, with 7 bases between. Germline V gives CDR1 SEHNR, CDR2 FQNEAQ (reference sequence). The CDR3 DNA reads TGTGCCAGCAGCTTAAAGGGGGACACTGAAGCTTTCTTT. Translation: CASSLKGDTEAFF. Together with reference TRBV7-9 and TRBJ1-1, the CDR3 gives the full variable domain: DTGVSQNPRHKITKRGQNVTFRCDPISEHNRLYWYRQTLGQGPEFLTYFQNEAQLEKSRLLSDRFSAERPKGSFSTLEIQRTEQGDSAMYLCASSLKGDTEAFFGQGTRLTVV.

This clonotype was detected a few times. The chain links TRBV18 to TRBJ2-6, with a weak D call TRBD1 (5 bases). Deletions cut 4 bases from V and 4 bases from J, with 17 bases between. The CDR3 contains 17 residues. CDR1 and CDR2 from the germline V gene are KGHSH and LQKENI. Written as DNA, the CDR3 is TGTGCCAGCTCACGGGGCAGGGCAGGGTCCGGGGCCAACGTCCTGACTTTC. This encodes CASSRGRAGSGANVLTF.

This clonotype showed up just a few times. The chain joins TRBV19 to TRBJ1-2; D unresolved. This CDR3 is 11 amino acids long. V lost 7 bases and J lost 6, with 9 bases in between. The germline V gene has CDR1 LNHDA and CDR2 SQIVND (reference sequence). The CDR3 sequence: CASTFSHGYTF. The CDR3 DNA sequence: TGTGCCAGTACATTCAGTCATGGCTACACCTTC.

V is TRBV27 and J is TRBJ2-7; TRBD1 is a possible D gene (6 bases). This CDR3 is 13 amino acids long. Trimming left V 9 bases short and J 4 bases short, with 16 bases between. Germline V gives CDR1 MNHEY, CDR2 SMNVEV (reference sequence). CDR3 DNA: TGTGCCAGTAGACCGCACCAGGGGTACGAGCAGTACTTC. Its protein product is CASRPHQGYEQYF.